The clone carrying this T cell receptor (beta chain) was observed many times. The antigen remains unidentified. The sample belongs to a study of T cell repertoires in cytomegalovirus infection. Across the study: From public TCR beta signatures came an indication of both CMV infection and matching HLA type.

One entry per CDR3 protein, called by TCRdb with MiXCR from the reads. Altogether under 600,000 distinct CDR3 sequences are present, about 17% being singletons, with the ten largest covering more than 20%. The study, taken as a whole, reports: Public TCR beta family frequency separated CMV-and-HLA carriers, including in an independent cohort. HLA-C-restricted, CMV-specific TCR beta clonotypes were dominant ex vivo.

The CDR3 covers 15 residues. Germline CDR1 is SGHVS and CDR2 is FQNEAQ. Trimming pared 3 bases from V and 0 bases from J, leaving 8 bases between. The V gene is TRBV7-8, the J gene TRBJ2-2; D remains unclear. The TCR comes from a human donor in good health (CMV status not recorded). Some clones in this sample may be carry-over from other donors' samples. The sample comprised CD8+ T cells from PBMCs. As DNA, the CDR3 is TGTGCCAGCAGCTTCCGCCGGTCGAACACCGGGGAGCTGTTTTTT. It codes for CASSFRRSNTGELFF. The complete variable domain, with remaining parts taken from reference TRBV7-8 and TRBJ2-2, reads GAGVSQSPRYKVAKRGQDVALRCDPISGHVSLFWYQQALGQGPEFLTYFQNEAQLDKSGLPSDRFFAERPEGSVSTLKIQRTQQEDSAVYLCASSFRRSNTGELFFGEGSRLTVL.